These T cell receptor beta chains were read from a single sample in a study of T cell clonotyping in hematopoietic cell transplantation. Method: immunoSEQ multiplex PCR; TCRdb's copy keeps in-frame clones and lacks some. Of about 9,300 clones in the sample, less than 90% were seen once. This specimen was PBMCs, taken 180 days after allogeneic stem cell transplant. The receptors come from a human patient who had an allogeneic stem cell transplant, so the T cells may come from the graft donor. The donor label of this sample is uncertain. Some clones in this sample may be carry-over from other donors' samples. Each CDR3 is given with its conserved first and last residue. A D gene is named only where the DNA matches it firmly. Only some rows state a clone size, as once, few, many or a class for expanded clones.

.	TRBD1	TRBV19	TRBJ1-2	TGTGCCAGTAGACGGGACAGGGGGTTTGGCTACACCTTC	CASRRDRGFGYTF
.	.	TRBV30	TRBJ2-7	TGTGCCTGGAGAAAGGTGGGGGGATCCTACGAGCAGTACTTC	CAWRKVGGSYEQYF
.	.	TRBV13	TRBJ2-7	TGTGCCAGCAGTGCGGCAGGGTCCTACGAGCAGTACTTC	CASSAAGSYEQYF
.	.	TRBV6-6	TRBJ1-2	TGTGCCAGCAGTTACCCTCTCGGGGGGGACGACTATGGCTACACCTTC	CASSYPLGGDDYGYTF
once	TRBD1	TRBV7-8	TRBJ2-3	TGTGCCAGCAGCTTAGATGACAGGGGGCGCGACACAGATACGCAGTATTTT	CASSLDDRGRDTDTQYF
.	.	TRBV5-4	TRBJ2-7	TGTGCCAGCAGCTTGGGATCCGGAAAGTTCGAGCAGTACTTC	CASSLGSGKFEQYF
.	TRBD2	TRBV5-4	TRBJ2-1	TGTGCCAGCAGCTTCAACAGACTAGCGGGGGGGGACGATGAGCAGTTCTTC	CASSFNRLAGGDDEQFF
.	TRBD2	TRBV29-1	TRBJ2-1	TGCAGCGTAGGGCGGGGGGGCAATGAGCAGTTCTTC	CSVGRGGNEQFF
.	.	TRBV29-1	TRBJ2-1	TGCAGCGCCGTCCGGACTGGTGACTACAATGAGCAGTTCTTC	CSAVRTGDYNEQFF
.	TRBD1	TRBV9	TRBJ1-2	TGTGCCAGCAGCGGGGACAGAGTTCCTAACTATGGCTACACCTTC	CASSGDRVPNYGYTF
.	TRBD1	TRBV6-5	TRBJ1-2	TGTGCCAGCAGACCGACAGGGGTCTATGGCTACACCTTC	CASRPTGVYGYTF